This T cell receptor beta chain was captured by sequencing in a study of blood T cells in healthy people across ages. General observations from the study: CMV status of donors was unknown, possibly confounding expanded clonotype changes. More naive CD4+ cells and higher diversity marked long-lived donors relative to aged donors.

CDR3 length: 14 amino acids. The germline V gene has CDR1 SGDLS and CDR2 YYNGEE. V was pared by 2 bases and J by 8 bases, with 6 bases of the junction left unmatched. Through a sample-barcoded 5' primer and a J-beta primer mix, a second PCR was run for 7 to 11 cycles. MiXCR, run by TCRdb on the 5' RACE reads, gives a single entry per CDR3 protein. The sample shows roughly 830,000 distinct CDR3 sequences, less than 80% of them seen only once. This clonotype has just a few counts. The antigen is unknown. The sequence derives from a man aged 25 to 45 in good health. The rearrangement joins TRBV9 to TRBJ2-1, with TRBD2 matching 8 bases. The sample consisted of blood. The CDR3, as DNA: TGTGCCAGCAGCGTTATAGCGGGGAGCTATGAGCAGTTCTTC. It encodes CASSVIAGSYEQFF.